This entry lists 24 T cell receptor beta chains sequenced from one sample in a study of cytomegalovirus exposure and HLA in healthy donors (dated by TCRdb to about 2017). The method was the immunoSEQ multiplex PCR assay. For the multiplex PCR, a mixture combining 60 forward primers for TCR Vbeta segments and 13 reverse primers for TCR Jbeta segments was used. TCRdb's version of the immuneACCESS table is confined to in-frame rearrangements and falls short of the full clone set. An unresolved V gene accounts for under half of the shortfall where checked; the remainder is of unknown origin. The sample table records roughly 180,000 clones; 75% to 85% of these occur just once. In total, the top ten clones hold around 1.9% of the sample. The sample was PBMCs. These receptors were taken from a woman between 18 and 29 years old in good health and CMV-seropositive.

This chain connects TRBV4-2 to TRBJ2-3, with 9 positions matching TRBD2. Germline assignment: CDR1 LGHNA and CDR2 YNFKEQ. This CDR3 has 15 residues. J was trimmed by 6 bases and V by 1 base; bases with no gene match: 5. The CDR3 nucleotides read TGTGCCAGCAGCCAAGGACTAGCGGTCCAGGATACGCAGTATTTT. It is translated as CASSQGLAVQDTQYF.

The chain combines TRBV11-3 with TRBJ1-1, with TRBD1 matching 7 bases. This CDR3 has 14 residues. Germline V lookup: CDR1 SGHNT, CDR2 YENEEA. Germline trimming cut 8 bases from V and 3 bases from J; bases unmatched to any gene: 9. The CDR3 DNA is TGTGCCAGCCTTAACCGGGACAGTCACACTGAAGCTTTCTTT. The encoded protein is CASLNRDSHTEAFF.

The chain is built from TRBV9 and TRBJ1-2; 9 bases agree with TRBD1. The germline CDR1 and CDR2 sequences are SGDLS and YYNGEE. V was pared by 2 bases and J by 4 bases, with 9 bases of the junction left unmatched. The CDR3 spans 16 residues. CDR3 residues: CASSVQDRGEVYGYTF. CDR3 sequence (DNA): TGTGCCAGCAGCGTTCAGGACAGGGGTGAAGTCTATGGCTACACCTTC.

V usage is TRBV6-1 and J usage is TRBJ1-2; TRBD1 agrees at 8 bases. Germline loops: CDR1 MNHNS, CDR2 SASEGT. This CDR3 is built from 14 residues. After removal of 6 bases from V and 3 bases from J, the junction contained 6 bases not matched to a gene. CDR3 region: CASSVGQGYYGYTF. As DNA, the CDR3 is TGTGCCAGCAGCGTCGGACAGGGATACTATGGCTACACCTTC.

Here the CDR3 DNA reads TGTGCCTGGAGGTCACGTGGCCTCGAAAAACTGTTTTTT. This encodes CAWRSRGLEKLFF. The chain couples TRBV30 to TRBJ1-4, with no clear D. V was cut by 3 bases and J by 8 bases, with 13 bases left in between. The CDR3 extends over 13 amino acids. Germline assignment: CDR1 GTSNPN and CDR2 SVGIG (reference sequence).

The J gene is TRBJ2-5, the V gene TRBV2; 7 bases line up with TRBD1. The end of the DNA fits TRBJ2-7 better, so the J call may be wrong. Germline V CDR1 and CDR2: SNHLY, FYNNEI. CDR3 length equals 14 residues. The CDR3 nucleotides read TGTGCCAGCAGTAGACTCGGACAGGTATCCGAGCAGTACTTC. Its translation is CASSRLGQVSEQYF.

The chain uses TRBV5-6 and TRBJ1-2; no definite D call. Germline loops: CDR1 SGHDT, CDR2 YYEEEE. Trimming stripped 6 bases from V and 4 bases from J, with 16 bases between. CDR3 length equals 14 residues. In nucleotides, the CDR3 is TGTGCCAGCACCCGGACGGGAGGTCCCTATGGCTACACCTTC. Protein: CASTRTGGPYGYTF.

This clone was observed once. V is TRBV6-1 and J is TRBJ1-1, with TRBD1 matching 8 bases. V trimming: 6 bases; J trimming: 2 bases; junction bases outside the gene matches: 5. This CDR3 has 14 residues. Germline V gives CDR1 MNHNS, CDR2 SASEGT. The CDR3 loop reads CASSQQGANTEAFF. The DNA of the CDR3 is TGTGCCAGCAGCCAGCAGGGGGCAAACACTGAAGCTTTCTTT.

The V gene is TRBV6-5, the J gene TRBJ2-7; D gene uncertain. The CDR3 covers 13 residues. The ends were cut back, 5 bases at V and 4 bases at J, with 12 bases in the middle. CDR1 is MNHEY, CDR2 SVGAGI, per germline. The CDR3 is CASSPRVGYEQYF. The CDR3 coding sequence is TGTGCCAGCAGTCCTCGAGTCGGGTACGAGCAGTACTTC.

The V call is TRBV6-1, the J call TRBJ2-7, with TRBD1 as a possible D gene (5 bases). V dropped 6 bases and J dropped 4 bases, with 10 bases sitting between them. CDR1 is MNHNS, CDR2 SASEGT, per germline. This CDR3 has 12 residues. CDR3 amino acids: CASREQAYEQYF. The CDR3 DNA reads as TGTGCCAGCAGGGAACAGGCTTACGAGCAGTACTTC.

CDR3 amino acids: CASSPSGNTEAFF. For the CDR3, the DNA is TGTGCCAGCAGCCCCTCGGGTAACACTGAAGCTTTCTTT. This rearrangement joins TRBV6-5 to TRBJ1-1; no firm D call. This CDR3 is built from 13 residues. The germline CDR1 and CDR2 sequences are MNHEY and SVGAGI. V was trimmed by 6 bases and J by 2 bases, leaving 10 bases between them.

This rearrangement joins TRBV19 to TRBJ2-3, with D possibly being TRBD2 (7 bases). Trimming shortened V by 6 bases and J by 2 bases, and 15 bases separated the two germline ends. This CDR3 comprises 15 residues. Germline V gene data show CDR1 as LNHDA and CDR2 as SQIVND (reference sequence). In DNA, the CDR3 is TGTGCCAGTAGGGGCGGGGGCCCCGCCACAGATACGCAGTATTTT. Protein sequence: CASRGGGPATDTQYF.

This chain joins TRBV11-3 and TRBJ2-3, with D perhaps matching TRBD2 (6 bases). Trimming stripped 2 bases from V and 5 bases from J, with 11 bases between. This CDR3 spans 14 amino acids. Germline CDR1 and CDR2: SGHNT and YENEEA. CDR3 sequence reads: CASSLTRGIDTQYF. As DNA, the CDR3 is TGTGCCAGCAGCTTAACCCGGGGGATAGATACGCAGTATTTT.

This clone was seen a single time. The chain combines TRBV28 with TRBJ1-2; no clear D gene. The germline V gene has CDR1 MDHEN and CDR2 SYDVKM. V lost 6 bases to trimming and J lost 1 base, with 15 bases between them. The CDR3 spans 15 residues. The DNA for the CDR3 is TGTGCCAGCAGACTCACAACGGGAATTAACTATGGCTACACCTTC. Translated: CASRLTTGINYGYTF.

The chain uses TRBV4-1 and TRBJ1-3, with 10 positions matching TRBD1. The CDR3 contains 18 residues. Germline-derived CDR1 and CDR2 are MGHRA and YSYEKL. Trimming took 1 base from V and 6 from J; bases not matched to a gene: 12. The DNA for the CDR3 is TGCGCCAGCAGCCAAGTCGACAGGGGGCCGAGGGGGGTAAACACCATATATTTT. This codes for CASSQVDRGPRGVNTIYF.

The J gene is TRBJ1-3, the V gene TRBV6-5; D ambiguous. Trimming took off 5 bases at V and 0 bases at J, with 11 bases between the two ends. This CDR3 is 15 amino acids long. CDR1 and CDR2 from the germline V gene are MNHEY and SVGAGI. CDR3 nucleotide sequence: TGTGCCAGCAGTAGAGACGGGTACTCTGGAAACACCATATATTTT. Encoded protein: CASSRDGYSGNTIYF.

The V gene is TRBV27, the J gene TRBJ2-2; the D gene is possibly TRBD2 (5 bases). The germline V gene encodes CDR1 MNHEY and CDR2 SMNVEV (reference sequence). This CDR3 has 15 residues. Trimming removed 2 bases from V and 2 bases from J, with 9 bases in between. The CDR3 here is CASSLRGSNTGELFF. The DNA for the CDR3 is TGTGCCAGCAGTTTAAGAGGGTCCAACACCGGGGAGCTGTTTTTT.

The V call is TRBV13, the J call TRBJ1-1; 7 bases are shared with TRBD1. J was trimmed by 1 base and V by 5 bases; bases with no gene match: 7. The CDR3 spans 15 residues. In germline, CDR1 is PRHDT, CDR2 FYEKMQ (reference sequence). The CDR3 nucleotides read TGTGCCAGCAGCGCCCAGGGGGGAGGGAACACTGAAGCTTTCTTT. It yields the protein CASSAQGGGNTEAFF.

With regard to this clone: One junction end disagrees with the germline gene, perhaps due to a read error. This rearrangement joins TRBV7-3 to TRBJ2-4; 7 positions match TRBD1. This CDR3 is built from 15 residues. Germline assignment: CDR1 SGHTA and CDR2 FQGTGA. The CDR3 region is CASSLYRTGQNSQYF. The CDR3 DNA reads TGTGCCAGCAGCCTCTACCGGACAGGCCAAAACAGTCAGTACTTC.

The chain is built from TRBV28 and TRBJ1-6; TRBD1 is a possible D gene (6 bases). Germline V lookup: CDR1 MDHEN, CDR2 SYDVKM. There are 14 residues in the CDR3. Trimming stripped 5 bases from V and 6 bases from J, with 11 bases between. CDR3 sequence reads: CASSPGELNSPLHF. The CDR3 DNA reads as TGTGCCAGCAGTCCAGGGGAACTTAATTCACCCCTCCACTTT.

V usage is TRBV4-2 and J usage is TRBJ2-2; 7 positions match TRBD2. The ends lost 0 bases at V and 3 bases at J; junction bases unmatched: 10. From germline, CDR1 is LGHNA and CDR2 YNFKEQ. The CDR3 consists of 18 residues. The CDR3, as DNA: TGTGCCAGCAGCCAAGATCCCCTGAGCGGGGTTTACACCGGGGAGCTGTTTTTT. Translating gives CASSQDPLSGVYTGELFF.

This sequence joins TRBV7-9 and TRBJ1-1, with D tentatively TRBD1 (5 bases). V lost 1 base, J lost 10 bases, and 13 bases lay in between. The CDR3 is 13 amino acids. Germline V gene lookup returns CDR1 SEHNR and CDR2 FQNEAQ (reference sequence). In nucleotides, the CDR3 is TGTGCCAGCAGCTTAGGGCAGGCCGGGGGAGCTTTCTTT. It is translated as CASSLGQAGGAFF.

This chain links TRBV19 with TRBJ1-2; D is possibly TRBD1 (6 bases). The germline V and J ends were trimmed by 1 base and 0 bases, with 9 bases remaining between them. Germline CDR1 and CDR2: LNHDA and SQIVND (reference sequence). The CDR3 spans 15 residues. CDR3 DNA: TGTGCCAGTAGTATAGGAAGGACAGCTAACTATGGCTACACCTTC. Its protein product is CASSIGRTANYGYTF.

CDR3 nucleotide sequence: TGTGCCAGCAGCTTAAGAGGCAGAAGCTCTGGAAACACCATATATTTT. Its translation: CASSLRGRSSGNTIYF. This chain uses TRBV7-6 with TRBJ1-3, with unresolved D. The CDR3 runs to 16 residues. CDR1 and CDR2 from the germline V gene are SGHVS and FNYEAQ. The V end lost 2 bases, the J end lost 0 bases, and 11 bases lay between the germline ends.